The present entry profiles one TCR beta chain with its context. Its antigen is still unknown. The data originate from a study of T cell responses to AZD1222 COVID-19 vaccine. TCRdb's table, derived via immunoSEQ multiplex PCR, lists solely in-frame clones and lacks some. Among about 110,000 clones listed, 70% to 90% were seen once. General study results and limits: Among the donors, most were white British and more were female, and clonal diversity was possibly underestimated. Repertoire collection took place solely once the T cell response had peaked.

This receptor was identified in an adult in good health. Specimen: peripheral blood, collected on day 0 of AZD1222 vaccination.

As DNA, the CDR3 is TGTGCCAGCAAGGTGGGGGGCGCCTATAATTCACCCCTCCACTTT. Translating it yields CASKVGGAYNSPLHF. V usage is TRBV2 and J usage is TRBJ1-6; tentatively, D is TRBD1 (6 bases). The V end lost 7 bases, the J end lost 2 bases, and 12 bases lay between the germline ends. CDR1 and CDR2 (germline): SNHLY, FYNNEI. This CDR3 region has 15 residues.